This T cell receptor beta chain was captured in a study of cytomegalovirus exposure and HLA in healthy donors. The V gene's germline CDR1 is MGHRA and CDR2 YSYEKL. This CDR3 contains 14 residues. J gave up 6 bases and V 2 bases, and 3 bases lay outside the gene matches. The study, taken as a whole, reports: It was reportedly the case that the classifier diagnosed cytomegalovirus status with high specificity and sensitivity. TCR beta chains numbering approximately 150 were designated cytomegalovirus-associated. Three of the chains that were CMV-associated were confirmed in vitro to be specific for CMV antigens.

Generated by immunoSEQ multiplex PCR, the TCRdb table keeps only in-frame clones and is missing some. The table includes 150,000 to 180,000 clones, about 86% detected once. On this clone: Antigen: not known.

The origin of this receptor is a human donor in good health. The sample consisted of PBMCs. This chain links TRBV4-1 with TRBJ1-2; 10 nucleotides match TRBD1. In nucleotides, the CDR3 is TGCGCCAGCAGCCAACCCGGGACAGGGGATGGCTACACCTTC. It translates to CASSQPGTGDGYTF.